Described below is a single T cell receptor beta chain sequence and its context. The antigen is not known. The V gene lost 2 bases and the J gene lost 8 bases, with 3 bases spanning the gap. The germline V gene has CDR1 SGHTA and CDR2 FQGNSA. CDR3 length: 11 amino acids. The repertoire was sequenced with immunoSEQ multiplex PCR; TCRdb's copy has only in-frame clones and lacks some. The sample has 80,000 to 100,000 clones, 91% seen once. This sample is drawn from a study of graft-versus-host responses after intestinal transplantation. The overall study: Recipients got multivisceral, liver-intestinal, or isolated intestinal transplants. Induction with anti-thymocyte globulin, then tacrolimus and steroids for 2 to 3 years, was given to all recipients. General study results and limits: Patients who carried graft-donor T cell macrochimerism also had high graft-versus-host to host-versus-graft clonal ratios in their allografts. GvH clones turned up in recipient marrow; some had shown up first in ileum or blood.

This sequence joins TRBV7-2 and TRBJ2-2; no firm D call. The source was unstimulated CD4+ T cells sorted from spleen or lymph node cells, collected before transplant. The receptor was derived from a human donor who was the organ donor for an intestinal transplant. The CDR3 sequence: CASSLPGELFF. CDR3 in DNA: TGTGCCAGCAGCTTACCTGGGGAGCTGTTTTTT.